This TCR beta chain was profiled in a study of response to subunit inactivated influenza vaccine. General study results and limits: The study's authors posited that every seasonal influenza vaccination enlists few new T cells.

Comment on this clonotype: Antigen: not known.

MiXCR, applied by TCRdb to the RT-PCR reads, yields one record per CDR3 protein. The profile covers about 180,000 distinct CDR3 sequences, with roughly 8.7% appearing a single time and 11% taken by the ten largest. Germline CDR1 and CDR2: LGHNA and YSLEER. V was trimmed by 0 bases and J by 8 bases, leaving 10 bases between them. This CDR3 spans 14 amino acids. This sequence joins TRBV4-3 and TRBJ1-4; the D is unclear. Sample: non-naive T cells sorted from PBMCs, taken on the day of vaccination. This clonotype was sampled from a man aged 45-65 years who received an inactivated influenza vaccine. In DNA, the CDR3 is TGCGCCAGCAGCCAAGAGGCAGGTTTCGAAAAACTGTTTTTT. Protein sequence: CASSQEAGFEKLFF.